These 9 T cell receptor beta chains came from one sample sequenced in a study of shared clonotypes between healthy human individuals. Clones were sequenced by immunoSEQ multiplex PCR, and TCRdb holds only the in-frame ones, with some missing. The sample lists fewer than 3 million clones, less than 95% occurring once. The sequencing input was naive CD4+ T cells from PBMCs. Specified subset: CD45RA+ positively selected. These receptors were obtained from a man between 18 and 35 years old in good health. Some clones in this sample may be carry-over from other donors' samples.

The chain employs TRBV30 and TRBJ2-7; 8 bases are a match to TRBD1. The germline V gene encodes CDR1 GTSNPN and CDR2 SVGIG (reference sequence). The CDR3 totals 14 residues. V gave up 2 bases and J gave up 4 bases; unmatched junction bases: 7. In nucleotides, the CDR3 is TGTGCCTGGAGTAAGGACAGGGCTCGGTACGAGCAGTACTTC. This encodes CAWSKDRARYEQYF.

The V gene is TRBV5-1, the J gene TRBJ2-5; 10 nucleotides align to TRBD2. The length of the CDR3 is 15 residues. In germline, CDR1 is SGHRS, CDR2 YFSETQ. The V and J ends lost 4 bases and 5 bases, in that order; junction bases with no gene match: 8. CDR3 in DNA: TGCGCCAGCAGCACCACCGGACTAGCGGCGGAGACCCAGTACTTC. As protein: CASSTTGLAAETQYF.

The gene calls are TRBV5-1 and TRBJ2-5; the D gene is possibly TRBD1 (5 bases). V was pared by 0 bases and J by 7 bases, with 13 bases between. The CDR3 runs to 14 residues. Per germline, CDR1 SGHRS and CDR2 YFSETQ. The CDR3 loop is CASSLDGGQGTQYF. The CDR3 region has the DNA TGCGCCAGCAGCTTGGATGGTGGGCAGGGGACCCAGTACTTC. Variable domain in full (rest from reference TRBV5-1 and TRBJ2-5): KAGVTQTPRYLIKTRGQQVTLSCSPISGHRSVSWYQQTPGQGLQFLFEYFSETQRNKGNFPGRFSGRQFSNSRSEMNVSTLELGDSALYLCASSLDGGQGTQYFGPGTRLLVL.

This chain connects TRBV30 to TRBJ1-5; possible D gene TRBD1, 6 bases. CDR1 is GTSNPN, CDR2 SVGIG, per germline (reference sequence). Trimming took 3 bases from V and 5 from J, leaving 14 bases between them. CDR3 size: 14 residues. CDR3 region: CAWRGGGLDQPQHF. CDR3 sequence (DNA): TGTGCCTGGAGGGGCGGGGGCCTGGATCAGCCCCAGCATTTT.

The genes are TRBV6-6 and TRBJ2-2; D perhaps matches TRBD2 (5 bases). V lost 6 bases, J lost 8 bases, and 16 bases lay in between. Per germline, CDR1 MNHNY and CDR2 SVGAGI (reference sequence). The CDR3 extends over 14 amino acids. Here the CDR3 reads CASSLDSPPGELFF. The DNA of the CDR3 is TGTGCCAGCAGCCTGGACTCACCCCCGGGGGAGCTGTTTTTT.

The V gene is TRBV29-1, the J gene TRBJ1-1, with D possibly TRBD1 on 5 matching bases. The CDR3 loop spans 13 amino acids. The germline gives CDR1 SQVTM, CDR2 ANQGSEA. With 6 bases removed from V and 1 base from J, the gap between germline ends came to 12 bases. CDR3 nucleotides: TGCAGCGTGGTCAGGGACCCGAACACTGAAGCTTTCTTT. Translation: CSVVRDPNTEAFF.

The gene calls are TRBV28 and TRBJ2-1; a weak D match, TRBD1 (5 bases). Trimming cost V 6 bases and J 4 bases, with 13 bases left between them. The CDR3 is made up of 14 amino acids. Looked up from germline, CDR1 is MDHEN and CDR2 is SYDVKM. CDR3 in amino acids: CASSTIQGYNEQFF. The CDR3 DNA follows: TGTGCCAGCAGCACAATTCAGGGTTACAATGAGCAGTTCTTC. Variable domain in full (rest from reference TRBV28 and TRBJ2-1): DVKVTQSSRYLVKRTGEKVFLECVQDMDHENMFWYRQDPGLGLRLIYFSYDVKMKEKGDIPEGYSVSREKKERFSLILESASTNQTSMYLCASSTIQGYNEQFFGPGTRLTVL.

This chain joins TRBV25-1 and TRBJ2-1; 10 bases line up with TRBD1. CDR3 length: 12 amino acids. Germline V gene data show CDR1 as MGHDK and CDR2 as SYGVNS. The CDR3: CATGTGVGEQFF. The CDR3 nucleotides are TGTGCTACCGGGACAGGGGTCGGTGAGCAGTTCTTC.

In this sample, this clone turned up once. This chain links TRBV5-5 with TRBJ1-3; D is possibly TRBD1 (6 bases). The CDR3 runs to 17 residues. Germline values: CDR1 SGHKS, CDR2 YYEKEE (reference sequence). V was shortened by 0 bases and J by 0 bases, with 13 bases between the two germline ends. CDR3 bases: TGTGCCAGCAGCTTGGGGGCAGGGGCTACCTCTGGAAACACCATATATTTT. Its protein product is CASSLGAGATSGNTIYF.